This passage covers 14 T cell receptor beta chains from one sample sequenced in a study of beta chain features in type 1 diabetes. Expressed TCRB transcripts were sequenced because the entire RNA isolate underwent reverse transcription. Sequenced by immunoSEQ multiplex PCR; TCRdb stores in-frame clones only, minus some. The sample shows some 180,000 clones, around an eighth of them seen only once. Input material: central memory CD4+ T cells from blood. These receptors were obtained from a woman aged 18 to 35 in good health.

This clone occurred a few times. The chain carries TRBV29-1 and TRBJ2-7; possibly TRBD2 for D (5 bases). Germline lookup yields CDR1 SQVTM and CDR2 ANQGSEA. V lost 6 bases, J lost 3 bases, and 15 bases lay in between. This CDR3 has 13 residues. Written as DNA, the CDR3 is TGCAGCGTCCGTCTGGGAGTTCTCTACGAGCAGTACTTC. Protein product: CSVRLGVLYEQYF.

This clone was observed a few times. The chain carries TRBV7-8 and TRBJ2-5; D call uncertain. V dropped 5 bases and J dropped 1 base, with 11 bases sitting between them. The CDR3 is made up of 14 amino acids. CDR1 and CDR2 from the germline V gene are SGHVS and FQNEAQ. The CDR3 spells CASSMRHLQETQYF. For the CDR3, the DNA is TGTGCCAGCAGCATGAGACATCTCCAAGAGACCCAGTACTTC.

This clone was seen only a few times. The chain uses TRBV14 and TRBJ2-3; no firm D call. Looked up from germline, CDR1 is SGHDN and CDR2 is FVKESK. V shed 0 bases and J shed 2 bases, with 15 bases lying between them. This CDR3 has 17 residues. DNA for the CDR3: TGTGCCAGCAGCCAAGATCTTCGAGCTGTGGTCACAGATACGCAGTATTTT. It translates to CASSQDLRAVVTDTQYF.

This clone has just a few counts. The chain carries TRBV18 and TRBJ2-5, with D uncertain. From germline, CDR1 is KGHSH and CDR2 LQKENI. The CDR3 is 12 amino acids. The V and J ends lost 2 bases and 3 bases respectively, with 4 bases between them. The CDR3: CASSPFEETQYF. CDR3 coding DNA: TGTGCCAGCTCACCATTCGAAGAGACCCAGTACTTC.

This clone has only a few counts. The genes are TRBV5-4 and TRBJ1-2; a weak D match, TRBD1 (6 bases). CDR1 and CDR2 (germline): SGHNT, YYREEE (reference sequence). Trimming stripped 4 bases from V and 3 bases from J, with 13 bases between. This CDR3 comprises 14 residues. In nucleotides, the CDR3 is TGTGCCAGCAGCCGGGACAAGCTAGACTATGGCTACACCTTC. Its protein is CASSRDKLDYGYTF.

The CDR3 DNA is TGTGCCAGCAGCCTAAGACAGTACACTGAAGCTTTCTTT. This translates into CASSLRQYTEAFF. This chain links TRBV11-3 with TRBJ1-1; tentative D call: TRBD1 (5 bases). The V gene's germline CDR1 is SGHNT and CDR2 YENEEA. V was cut by 5 bases and J by 3 bases, with 10 bases left in between. This CDR3 region has 13 residues.

This chain links TRBV5-1 with TRBJ1-5; D ambiguous. Germline-derived CDR1 and CDR2 are SGHRS and YFSETQ. CDR3 length equals 14 residues. V lost 0 bases, J lost 3 bases, and 7 bases lay in between. The CDR3 DNA sequence: TGCGCCAGCAGCTTGGATAGCGTCAATCAGCCCCAGCATTTT. It specifies CASSLDSVNQPQHF.

The J gene is TRBJ1-1, the V gene TRBV9; 8 nucleotides line up with TRBD1. CDR1 is SGDLS and CDR2 is YYNGEE in the germline V gene. The CDR3 runs 14 residues. With V trimmed by 3 bases and J by 5 bases, 6 bases remained unmatched. CDR3 DNA sequence: TGTGCCAGCAGCGCCCGACAGGGGTTAACTGAAGCTTTCTTT. This translates into CASSARQGLTEAFF. Supplemented by reference TRBV9 and TRBJ1-1, the full variable domain reads DSGVTQTPKHLITATGQRVTLRCSPRSGDLSVYWYQQSLDQGLQFLIQYYNGEERAKGNILERFSAQQFPDLHSELNLSSLELGDSALYFCASSARQGLTEAFFGQGTRLTVV.

This clone has more than one count but fewer than ten. The rearrangement links TRBV30 to TRBJ1-4; 7 positions match TRBD1. Germline lookup yields CDR1 GTSNPN and CDR2 SVGIG (reference sequence). V was clipped by 3 bases and J by 8 bases; unmatched bases: 9. The CDR3 consists of 14 residues. CDR3 coding DNA: TGTGCCTGGAGAGCGACAGGGACGGGCGAAAAACTGTTTTTT. It translates to CAWRATGTGEKLFF. Full variable domain (remainder filled in from reference TRBV30 and TRBJ1-4): SQTIHQWPATLVQPVGSPLSLECTVEGTSNPNLYWYRQAAGRGLQLLFYSVGIGQISSEVPQNLSASRPQDRQFILSSKKLLLSDSGFYLCAWRATGTGEKLFFGSGTQLSVL.

The V and J genes are TRBV28 and TRBJ1-5; 8 nucleotides align to TRBD1. Per germline, CDR1 MDHEN and CDR2 SYDVKM. V was clipped by 3 bases and J by 6 bases; unmatched bases: 1. This CDR3 region has 13 residues. CDR3 in DNA: TGTGCCAGCAGTTTGGACAGGGTTCAGCCCCAGCATTTT. Translated: CASSLDRVQPQHF.

This clone came up many times. The genes are TRBV15 and TRBJ1-2, with unresolved D. The CDR3 has 14 residues. From germline, CDR1 is LNHNV and CDR2 YYDKDF (reference sequence). The ends were cut back, 4 bases at V and 8 bases at J, with 17 bases in the middle. In DNA, the CDR3 is TGTGCCACCAGCACCCGTCAAACCGGTAGCGGCTACACCTTC. As protein: CATSTRQTGSGYTF. The full variable domain, with the rest looked up from reference TRBV15 and TRBJ1-2, is DAMVIQNPRYQVTQFGKPVTLSCSQTLNHNVMYWYQQKSSQAPKLLFHYYDKDFNNEADTPDNFQSRRPNTSFCFLDIRSPGLGDTAMYLCATSTRQTGSGYTFGSGTRLTVV.

This clone turned up a few times. As DNA, the CDR3 is TGTGCCAGCAGCCCCAGGGTGGTTGAGTACGAGCAGTACTTC. This encodes CASSPRVVEYEQYF. The chain uses TRBV4-2 and TRBJ2-7, with D possibly being TRBD1 (5 bases). The germline gives CDR1 LGHNA, CDR2 YNFKEQ. CDR3 length: 14 residues. The V and J ends lost 4 bases and 4 bases respectively, with 14 bases between them.

CDR3 region: CASSLGGGGIWETQYF. DNA of the CDR3: TGTGCCAGCAGCTTAGGTGGAGGCGGGATATGGGAGACCCAGTACTTC. The chain couples TRBV11-2 to TRBJ2-5; a possible D gene is TRBD2 (6 bases). The CDR3 loop spans 16 amino acids. V was shortened by 1 base and J by 5 bases, with 17 bases between the two germline ends. Germline CDR1 and CDR2: SGHAT and FQNNGV.

The rearrangement joins TRBV7-2 to TRBJ1-4, with 9 nucleotides matching TRBD1. In germline, CDR1 is SGHTA, CDR2 FQGNSA. With 6 bases clipped from V and 4 bases from J, the junction kept 3 bases outside the gene matches. This CDR3 spans 14 amino acids. CDR3 in amino acids: CASSPDRGNEKLFF. The CDR3 DNA is TGTGCCAGCAGTCCGGACAGGGGTAATGAAAAACTGTTTTTT.